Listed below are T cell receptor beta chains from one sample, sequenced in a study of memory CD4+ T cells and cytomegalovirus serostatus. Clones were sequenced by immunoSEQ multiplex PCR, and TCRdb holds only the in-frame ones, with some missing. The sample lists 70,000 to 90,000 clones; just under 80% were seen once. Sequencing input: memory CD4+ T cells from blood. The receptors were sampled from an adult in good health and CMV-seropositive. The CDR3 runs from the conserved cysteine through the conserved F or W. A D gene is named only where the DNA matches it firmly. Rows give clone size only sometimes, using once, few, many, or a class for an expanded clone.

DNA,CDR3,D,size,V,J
TGTGCCAGCAGCGTGTTTAGCGAGACCCAGTACTTC,CASSVFSETQYF,-,-,TRBV5-4,TRBJ2-5
TGTGCCAGCAGTGTCTCGGACAGGGACTTCTATGGCTACACCTTC,CASSVSDRDFYGYTF,TRBD1,-,TRBV6-1,TRBJ1-2
TGTGCCAGTAGCTATGGACTAGCGGGAGACACCGGGGAGCTGTTTTTT,CASSYGLAGDTGELFF,TRBD2,-,TRBV19,TRBJ2-2
TGTGCCAGCAGCAGGTCTAGCGGGAATAATGCCGGGGAGCTGTTTTTT,CASSRSSGNNAGELFF,TRBD2,-,TRBV9,TRBJ2-2
TGTGCCAGCAGCTTGGGACAGATGAACACTGAAGCTTTCTTT,CASSLGQMNTEAFF,-,few,TRBV5-6,TRBJ1-1
TGTGCTAGTGGTTTGGTAGCTAGCGGGAGGCAAACCGGGGAGCTGTTTTTT,CASGLVASGRQTGELFF,TRBD2,-,TRBV12-5,TRBJ2-2
TGTGCCAGCAGCCAAGAATTTGGGACAGACATACAAGAGACCCAGTACTTC,CASSQEFGTDIQETQYF,TRBD1,-,TRBV14,TRBJ2-5
TGTGCCAGCAGCTTAGCCTACTTAGTAGGGGAGGGCCACACCGGGGAGCTGTTTTTT,CASSLAYLVGEGHTGELFF,TRBD2,few,TRBV7-9,TRBJ2-2
TGTGCCAGCCAAGGGACAGTTGCGGGGAACACTGAAGCTTTCTTT,CASQGTVAGNTEAFF,TRBD1,-,TRBV19,TRBJ1-1
TGTGCCAGCAGCTTATTGATGGAATGGCAGTACTTC,CASSLLMEWQYF,-,few,TRBV11-3,TRBJ2-7
TGTGCCAGCAGCTTGGGGCAGGGGGGACAGGGTTCACAGCCCCAGCATTTT,CASSLGQGGQGSQPQHF,TRBD1,-,TRBV5-6,TRBJ1-5
TGTGCCAGCAGTAGGCCTCTAGGGACGAGGAACACTGAAGCTTTCTTT,CASSRPLGTRNTEAFF,-,-,TRBV27,TRBJ1-1
TGTGCCAGCAGGCGACAGGCGGAGGAGACCCAGTACTTC,CASRRQAEETQYF,-,-,TRBV6-1,TRBJ2-5
TGTGCCAGTAGTGGCCTAGCGGGACGCTCGGTCGGGGAGCTGTTTTTT,CASSGLAGRSVGELFF,TRBD2,-,TRBV19,TRBJ2-2
TGCGCCAGCAGCCAAGACAGAGGGATAGCGGTATTCAACTATGGCTACACCTTC,CASSQDRGIAVFNYGYTF,-,-,TRBV4-1,TRBJ1-2
TGTGCCAGCAGGCACCCGGGGAGAGCTAACTATGGCTACACCTTC,CASRHPGRANYGYTF,-,-,TRBV5-8,TRBJ1-2
TGTGCCAGCAGCCCACTAGCGGGAGGAGATACGCAGTATTTT,CASSPLAGGDTQYF,TRBD2,-,TRBV14,TRBJ2-3
TGCAGCGTTTGGACGACCCTTAACTATGGCTACACCTTC,CSVWTTLNYGYTF,-,-,TRBV29-1,TRBJ1-2
TGTGCCAGTAGTATTACAGCGAGCTCCTACGAGCAGTACTTC,CASSITASSYEQYF,-,few,TRBV19,TRBJ2-7
TGTGCCAGCTCACCGGGACACACGAACACTGAAGCTTTCTTT,CASSPGHTNTEAFF,-,-,TRBV18,TRBJ1-1
TGTGCCTCCACGCGGGGGCGGGAAGAGACCCAGTACTTC,CASTRGREETQYF,-,few,TRBV6-6,TRBJ2-5
TGCGCCAGCAGCCCTGGACAGGTCCAGGAGACCCAGTACTTC,CASSPGQVQETQYF,TRBD1,few,TRBV5-1,TRBJ2-5
TGTGCCATCAGTGAACCAGCTGGAGAGACCCAGTACTTC,CAISEPAGETQYF,-,-,TRBV10-3,TRBJ2-5